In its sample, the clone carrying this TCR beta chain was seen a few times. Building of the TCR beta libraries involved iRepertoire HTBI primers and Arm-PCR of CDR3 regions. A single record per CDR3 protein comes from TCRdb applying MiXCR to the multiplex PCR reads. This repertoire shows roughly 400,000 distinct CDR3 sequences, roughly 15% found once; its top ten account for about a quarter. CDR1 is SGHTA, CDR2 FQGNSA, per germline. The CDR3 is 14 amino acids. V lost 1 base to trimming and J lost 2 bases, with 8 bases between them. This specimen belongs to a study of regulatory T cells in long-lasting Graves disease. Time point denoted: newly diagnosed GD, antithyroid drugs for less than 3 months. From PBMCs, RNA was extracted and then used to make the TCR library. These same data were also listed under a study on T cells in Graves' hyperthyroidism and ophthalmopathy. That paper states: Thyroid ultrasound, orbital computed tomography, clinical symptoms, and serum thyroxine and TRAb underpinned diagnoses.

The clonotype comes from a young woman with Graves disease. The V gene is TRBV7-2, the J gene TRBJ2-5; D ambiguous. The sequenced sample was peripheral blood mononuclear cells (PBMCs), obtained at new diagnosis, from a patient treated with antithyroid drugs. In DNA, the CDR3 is TGTGCCAGCAGCTTAGTTACGGATCAAGAGACCCAGTACTTC. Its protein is CASSLVTDQETQYF.